This entry lists 5 T cell receptor beta chains sequenced from one sample in a study of T cells in Graves' hyperthyroidism and ophthalmopathy. Amplified TCR beta CDR3 regions derived from RNA transcripts. The TCR CDR3 first-round RT-PCR relied on the HTBI primer set. TCRdb analysed the multiplex PCR reads with MiXCR anew, one entry per CDR3 protein. The profile covers about 840,000 distinct CDR3 sequences, with 35% to 40% appearing a single time and about 8.9% taken by the ten largest. The sequencing sample was made of blood. These receptors all come from a man between 18 and 29 years old with Graves' hyperthyroidism.

V is TRBV5-1 and J is TRBJ2-2; 8 bases agree with TRBD2. The germline gives CDR1 SGHRS, CDR2 YFSETQ. This CDR3 spans 16 amino acids. Trimming took 5 bases from V and 2 from J; bases not matched to a gene: 8. This CDR3 reads CASRKAGESNTGELFF. DNA for the CDR3: TGCGCCAGCAGGAAAGCGGGAGAGTCAAACACCGGGGAGCTGTTTTTT.

This clonotype appeared a few times. CDR3 DNA: TGCGCCAGCAGCGACCCTAGCGGGGGGGCCTACGAGCAGTACTTC. Translation gives CASSDPSGGAYEQYF. The chain combines TRBV5-1 with TRBJ2-7, with TRBD2 matching 12 bases. The CDR3 is 15 amino acids. The germline V gene has CDR1 SGHRS and CDR2 YFSETQ. Trimming removed 4 bases from V and 2 bases from J; junction bases left unmatched: 4.

This clonotype was recorded many times. CDR3 region: CATSSGDDQPQHF. Here the CDR3 DNA reads TGTGCCACCAGCTCGGGGGATGATCAGCCCCAGCATTTT. The chain links TRBV15 to TRBJ1-5; the D gene is possibly TRBD1 (5 bases). The CDR3 runs to 13 residues. CDR1 LNHNV and CDR2 YYDKDF come from the germline V gene (reference sequence). V was cut by 5 bases and J by 5 bases, with 10 bases left in between.

The chain couples TRBV7-6 to TRBJ2-2; D remains ambiguous. The CDR3 covers 16 residues. The germline CDR1 and CDR2 sequences are SGHVS and FNYEAQ. V was trimmed by 1 base and J by 1 base, leaving 10 bases between them. The DNA of the CDR3 is TGTGCCAGCAGCTTAGAAGCCAACGAGAACACCGGGGAGCTGTTTTTT. It yields the protein CASSLEANENTGELFF.

V gene TRBV6-1 combines with J gene TRBJ1-2; D is undetermined. The germline V gene encodes CDR1 MNHNS and CDR2 SASEGT. This CDR3 region has 13 residues. V lost 6 bases to trimming and J lost 2 bases, with 10 bases between them. CDR3 protein: CASRTKVNYGYTF. The CDR3 nucleotides are TGTGCCAGCAGAACAAAGGTGAACTATGGCTACACCTTC.